These T cell receptor beta chains were read from a single sample in a study of blood T cell repertoires in COVID-19. Some clones are missing from TCRdb's copy, which holds only in-frame ones; the method was immunoSEQ multiplex PCR. The sample shows about 430,000 clones, 88% of them seen only once. Sequenced input: PBMCs or T cells enriched from blood (not recorded which). The receptors derive from a young woman who had been exposed to COVID-19. CDR3s include the opening cysteine and the closing phenylalanine or tryptophan.

V gene,CDR3 protein
TRBV28,CASSLSVVRVYFF
TRBV29-1,CSVEAVAGGPIGEQYF
TRBV6-6,CASSYSTAGVYNEQFF
TRBV7-2,CASSFTGTDTQYF
TRBV28,CASSLGQGVYNEQFF
TRBV28,CASMSQGNQPQHF
TRBV29-1,CSVVGGAGSSYEQYF
TRBV18,CASSPQPLAGAHNGQFF
TRBV18,CASSNQDGYTF
TRBV7-2,CASSLASSGSRYEQYF
TRBV6-1,CASSEDYGGETQYF
TRBV15,CATGSDRNYGYTF
TRBV13,CASSFGTSGGAYEQYF
TRBV10-1,CASSDTAGGEQYF
TRBV5-1,CASSPRQGNGEQYF
TRBV4-1,CASSQGESGRPTGELFF
TRBV24-1,CATSDPLRQGPHEGAFF
TRBV28,CASSLAGGNSPLHF
TRBV20-1,CSASEGQLGYGYNEQFF
TRBV28,CASSPGGSAGNTIYF
TRBV2,CASKTGGGTEAFF
TRBV27,CASRSHTPGQGGGEQFF
TRBV5-5,CASSLAGVGGASYNEQFF
TRBV27,CASSQPGQGASDTQYF
TRBV6-4,CASSREAGDQPQHF
TRBV28,CASRTSSNYEQYF
TRBV28,CASSTDGTSGSWTGELFF
TRBV7-8,CASSPREGLAGGRTGELFF
TRBV15,CATSRDAGSIDTQYF
TRBV6-5,CASSYISTSVGELFF
TRBV24-1,CATSDSLLATSYNEQFF
TRBV10-1,CASSAWDSTGYEQYF
TRBV7-9,CASSGQGFGEQYF
TRBV9,CASFGEGETEAFF
TRBV27,CASSLTGQGSNTEAFF
TRBV28,CASSSNRGRAYEQYF
TRBV10-1,CASSPRQGASYEQYF
TRBV15,CATSRDGGYEQYF
TRBV28,CASSLPGLVGTDTQYF
TRBV14,CASSQITSYEQYF
TRBV27,CASSFAGGELYGYTF
TRBV4-1,CASSQDRGRNEKLFF
TRBV6-2/TRBV6-3,CASTPGQGGGQPQHF
TRBV25-1,CASGRASSGSYEQFF
TRBV7-9,CASTDPGVGASGGYTF
TRBV28,CASSSTGDLSYEQYF
TRBV28,CASSLGAGLRNQETQYF
TRBV7-6,CASSYTGSSTDTQYF
TRBV19,CAATPRRSSGNTIYF
TRBV12-2,CASRPPQGGKNEQYF
TRBV9,CASSVGLVHLRSTDTQYF
TRBV28,CASSSPGTGGKFF
TRBV19,CASSILLAGEELFF
TRBV27,CASSRDFNSNQPQHF
TRBV3-1/TRBV3-2,CASSQPGDTEAFF